This TCR beta chain originates from a study of T cells after yellow fever vaccination. Study-level results: A secondary response was less intense yet reached its peak sooner, at day 5 versus 15.

The table lists this clonotype with many counts. Antigen unknown. 5'RACE template switching added a universal primer site and UMIs to TCR cDNA. TCRdb re-called the 5' RACE reads through MiXCR, storing one row per CDR3 protein. This sample has approximately 610,000 distinct CDR3 sequences, with 17% found just once. This CDR3 region has 15 residues. With V trimmed by 7 bases and J by 5 bases, 11 bases remained unmatched. The germline V gene encodes CDR1 SGHRS and CDR2 YFSETQ. This sample comprised PBMCs, obtained around 5 days after the first yellow fever vaccination. This sequence joins TRBV5-1 and TRBJ2-1, with TRBD2 identical over 8 bases. This receptor was identified in a young man who received the YFV17D yellow fever vaccine. The CDR3 coding sequence is TGCGCCAGCTCCCCGGGAGGGCCGGGGGACAATGAGCAGTTCTTC. Its protein product is CASSPGGPGDNEQFF.